The T cell receptor (beta chain) described here comes from a study of cytomegalovirus exposure and HLA in healthy donors. This clone has only one observation. This CDR3 has 14 amino acids. CDR1 GTSNPN and CDR2 SVGIG come from the germline V gene (reference sequence). V was clipped by 5 bases and J by 5 bases; unmatched bases: 5. PCR was performed using 60 Vbeta and 13 Jbeta primers. The protocol was immunoSEQ multiplex PCR, while the TCRdb copy is restricted to in-frame clones and leaves out a portion. The sample holds some 87,000 clones, almost 80% seen once. The sequence was collected from a middle-aged woman in good health and CMV-seropositive. The V gene is TRBV30, the J gene TRBJ2-5; TRBD2 matches at 13 bases. Sequencing was done on a sample of PBMCs. As DNA, the CDR3 is TGTGCCTGGGGACTAGCGGGAGCTCGGGAGACCCAGTACTTC. Protein sequence: CAWGLAGARETQYF.